This is a list of T cell receptor beta chains from one sample in a study of cytomegalovirus exposure and HLA in healthy donors. The repertoire was sequenced with immunoSEQ multiplex PCR; TCRdb's copy has only in-frame clones and lacks some. This table has about 160,000 clones, about 76% appearing once. The sequenced sample consisted of PBMCs. These receptors were collected from a woman in her thirties or forties in good health and CMV-seropositive. The CDR3 runs from the conserved cysteine through the conserved F or W. Each record gives: D gene, CDR3 length, J gene, V gene, clone size, CDR3 protein, CDR3 DNA. The D gene is left open where the match is weak. Clone size is shown for a subset of rows, as once, few, many or a class of expanded clone.

d_call: NA; cdr3_length: 14; j_call: TRBJ2-2; v_call: TRBV11-3; clone_size: NA; cdr3_aa: CASSDKTNTGELFF; cdr3_nt: TGTGCCAGCAGTGACAAGACGAACACCGGGGAGCTGTTTTTT
d_call: NA; cdr3_length: 12; j_call: TRBJ2-7; v_call: TRBV2; clone_size: few; cdr3_aa: CASSVMSYEQYF; cdr3_nt: TGTGCCAGCAGTGTTATGTCCTACGAGCAGTACTTC
d_call: NA; cdr3_length: 14; j_call: TRBJ1-4; v_call: TRBV2; clone_size: NA; cdr3_aa: CASSRGGPNEKLFF; cdr3_nt: TGTGCCAGCAGTCGGGGGGGCCCCAATGAAAAACTGTTTTTT
d_call: TRBD2; cdr3_length: 16; j_call: TRBJ2-1; v_call: TRBV12-5; clone_size: NA; cdr3_aa: CASARSRLGGFNEQFF; cdr3_nt: TGTGCTAGTGCCCGAAGCCGGCTGGGAGGGTTTAATGAGCAGTTCTTC
d_call: TRBD1; cdr3_length: 16; j_call: TRBJ2-7; v_call: TRBV12-5; clone_size: NA; cdr3_aa: CASGPPDRGLGYEQYF; cdr3_nt: TGTGCTAGTGGTCCCCCCGACAGGGGGCTGGGATACGAGCAGTACTTC
d_call: NA; cdr3_length: 15; j_call: TRBJ1-1; v_call: TRBV28; clone_size: few; cdr3_aa: CASSPWTDSKAEAFF; cdr3_nt: TGTGCCAGCAGTCCGTGGACAGACAGCAAAGCTGAAGCTTTCTTT
d_call: TRBD1; cdr3_length: 14; j_call: TRBJ1-1; v_call: TRBV7-2; clone_size: NA; cdr3_aa: CASSVGTGRVEAFF; cdr3_nt: TGTGCCAGCAGCGTTGGGACAGGGAGAGTTGAAGCTTTCTTT
d_call: NA; cdr3_length: 14; j_call: TRBJ2-2; v_call: TRBV6-5; clone_size: NA; cdr3_aa: CASRAGVNTGELFF; cdr3_nt: TGTGCCAGCAGAGCCGGGGTGAACACCGGGGAGCTGTTTTTT
d_call: NA; cdr3_length: 15; j_call: TRBJ1-1; v_call: TRBV19; clone_size: NA; cdr3_aa: CASSIGRGLNTEAFF; cdr3_nt: TGTGCCAGTAGTATAGGGCGGGGATTGAACACTGAAGCTTTCTTT
d_call: TRBD2; cdr3_length: 13; j_call: TRBJ2-3; v_call: TRBV9; clone_size: NA; cdr3_aa: CASSGPGLHTQYF; cdr3_nt: TGTGCCAGCAGCGGACCGGGACTACATACGCAGTATTTT
d_call: NA; cdr3_length: 14; j_call: TRBJ2-7; v_call: TRBV11-2; clone_size: NA; cdr3_aa: CASSLEFLGGEQYF; cdr3_nt: TGTGCCAGCAGCTTAGAGTTCTTAGGGGGCGAGCAGTACTTC
d_call: TRBD2; cdr3_length: 17; j_call: TRBJ2-3; v_call: TRBV5-8; clone_size: NA; cdr3_aa: CASSFTGTSGSTDTQYF; cdr3_nt: TGTGCCAGCAGCTTCACCGGGACTAGCGGGAGCACAGATACGCAGTATTTT
d_call: TRBD2; cdr3_length: 14; j_call: TRBJ2-7; v_call: TRBV10-3; clone_size: once; cdr3_aa: CAISEWEGDYEQYF; cdr3_nt: TGTGCCATCAGTGAGTGGGAGGGCGATTACGAGCAGTACTTC
d_call: TRBD1; cdr3_length: 15; j_call: TRBJ2-5; v_call: TRBV5-1; clone_size: few; cdr3_aa: CASSRGTGAPETQYF; cdr3_nt: TGCGCCAGCAGCAGGGGGACAGGGGCGCCGGAGACCCAGTACTTC
d_call: TRBD1; cdr3_length: 13; j_call: TRBJ1-2; v_call: TRBV28; clone_size: NA; cdr3_aa: CASRLGGNYGYTF; cdr3_nt: TGTGCCAGCCGCTTAGGGGGCAACTATGGCTACACCTTC
d_call: TRBD1; cdr3_length: 18; j_call: TRBJ1-6; v_call: TRBV7-8; clone_size: NA; cdr3_aa: CASSRTSGTAAYNSPLHF; cdr3_nt: TGTGCCAGCAGCCGAACCTCTGGGACAGCGGCCTATAATTCACCCCTCCACTTT
d_call: TRBD2; cdr3_length: 17; j_call: TRBJ2-1; v_call: TRBV7-9; clone_size: NA; cdr3_aa: CASSLPPRLAPNNEQFF; cdr3_nt: TGTGCCAGCAGCTTACCGCCTAGACTAGCTCCGAACAATGAGCAGTTCTTC
d_call: TRBD2; cdr3_length: 15; j_call: TRBJ2-7; v_call: TRBV10-3; clone_size: NA; cdr3_aa: CAISYLAGASYEQYF; cdr3_nt: TGTGCCATCAGTTACCTAGCGGGGGCCTCCTACGAGCAGTACTTC
d_call: TRBD1; cdr3_length: 21; j_call: TRBJ2-6; v_call: TRBV5-1; clone_size: NA; cdr3_aa: CASSPATLRDRGHEGANVLTF; cdr3_nt: TGCGCCAGCAGTCCTGCTACACTCCGGGACAGGGGCCATGAGGGGGCCAACGTCCTGACTTTC
d_call: NA; cdr3_length: 13; j_call: TRBJ1-5; v_call: TRBV18; clone_size: few; cdr3_aa: CASSEGSKQPQHF; cdr3_nt: TGTGCCAGCTCCGAAGGTAGCAAACAGCCCCAGCATTTT
d_call: NA; cdr3_length: 14; j_call: TRBJ2-3; v_call: TRBV7-2; clone_size: NA; cdr3_aa: CASSLDRVPDTQYF; cdr3_nt: TGTGCCAGCAGCTTAGACAGGGTCCCAGATACGCAGTATTTT
d_call: TRBD1; cdr3_length: 14; j_call: TRBJ2-1; v_call: TRBV5-4; clone_size: once; cdr3_aa: CASSFGDRKDEQFF; cdr3_nt: TGTGCCAGCAGCTTCGGGGACAGAAAGGATGAGCAGTTCTTC
d_call: NA; cdr3_length: 15; j_call: TRBJ2-2; v_call: TRBV6-5; clone_size: NA; cdr3_aa: CASTDLARHTGELFF; cdr3_nt: TGTGCCAGCACGGATCTAGCGAGGCACACCGGGGAGCTGTTTTTT
d_call: TRBD1; cdr3_length: 15; j_call: TRBJ1-5; v_call: TRBV6-6; clone_size: NA; cdr3_aa: CAGSPNDRGDQPQHF; cdr3_nt: TGTGCCGGCAGCCCGAACGACAGGGGGGATCAGCCCCAGCATTTT
d_call: TRBD2; cdr3_length: 15; j_call: TRBJ2-1; v_call: TRBV5-1; clone_size: NA; cdr3_aa: CASRGLAGVGNEQFF; cdr3_nt: TGCGCCAGCAGGGGCCTAGCGGGAGTCGGGAATGAGCAGTTCTTC
d_call: TRBD2; cdr3_length: 17; j_call: TRBJ2-5; v_call: TRBV7-8; clone_size: NA; cdr3_aa: CASSLEGASGRVETQYF; cdr3_nt: TGTGCCAGCAGCTTAGAGGGGGCTAGCGGGAGGGTAGAGACCCAGTACTTC
d_call: TRBD2; cdr3_length: 17; j_call: TRBJ2-1; v_call: TRBV18; clone_size: NA; cdr3_aa: CASSPTSGGTTGNEQFF; cdr3_nt: TGTGCCAGCTCACCAACTAGCGGGGGAACCACGGGGAATGAGCAGTTCTTC
d_call: TRBD2; cdr3_length: 16; j_call: TRBJ2-3; v_call: TRBV7-2; clone_size: once; cdr3_aa: CASSLVAGERTDTQYF; cdr3_nt: TGTGCCAGCAGCTTAGTGGCGGGAGAGCGCACAGATACGCAGTATTTT
d_call: NA; cdr3_length: 14; j_call: TRBJ2-3; v_call: TRBV7-2; clone_size: NA; cdr3_aa: CASSLRAFTDTQYF; cdr3_nt: TGTGCCAGCAGCTTAAGAGCCTTCACAGATACGCAGTATTTT
d_call: NA; cdr3_length: 16; j_call: TRBJ2-3; v_call: TRBV7-2; clone_size: NA; cdr3_aa: CASRVKGGAYTDTQYF; cdr3_nt: TGTGCCAGCAGGGTTAAAGGAGGGGCTTACACAGATACGCAGTATTTT
d_call: NA; cdr3_length: 15; j_call: TRBJ1-2; v_call: TRBV9; clone_size: NA; cdr3_aa: CASSVASTGNYGYTF; cdr3_nt: TGTGCCAGCAGCGTAGCAAGTACGGGAAACTATGGCTACACCTTC
d_call: NA; cdr3_length: 12; j_call: TRBJ2-1; v_call: TRBV7-2; clone_size: NA; cdr3_aa: CASSSFRDEQFF; cdr3_nt: TGTGCCAGCAGCTCCTTTCGGGATGAGCAGTTCTTC
d_call: TRBD2; cdr3_length: 13; j_call: TRBJ2-5; v_call: TRBV6-1; clone_size: few; cdr3_aa: CASRKAGVETQYF; cdr3_nt: TGTGCCAGCAGAAAAGCGGGAGTAGAGACCCAGTACTTC
d_call: NA; cdr3_length: 14; j_call: TRBJ2-5; v_call: TRBV4-1; clone_size: NA; cdr3_aa: CASSQEEGVETQYF; cdr3_nt: TGCGCCAGCAGCCAAGAAGAGGGCGTAGAGACCCAGTACTTC
d_call: TRBD2; cdr3_length: 13; j_call: TRBJ2-3; v_call: TRBV10-3; clone_size: NA; cdr3_aa: CAIGAGVVDTQYF; cdr3_nt: TGTGCCATCGGAGCGGGAGTGGTAGATACGCAGTATTTT
d_call: NA; cdr3_length: 13; j_call: TRBJ1-2; v_call: TRBV30; clone_size: NA; cdr3_aa: CAWSSGQIYGYTF; cdr3_nt: TGTGCCTGGAGCTCTGGACAGATCTATGGCTACACCTTC
d_call: TRBD2; cdr3_length: 14; j_call: TRBJ2-7; v_call: TRBV30; clone_size: NA; cdr3_aa: CAWAFISGTYEQYF; cdr3_nt: TGTGCCTGGGCATTCATTAGCGGGACCTACGAGCAGTACTTC
d_call: NA; cdr3_length: 15; j_call: TRBJ2-3; v_call: TRBV30; clone_size: NA; cdr3_aa: CAWSYGQIITDTQYF; cdr3_nt: TGTGCCTGGAGTTATGGACAAATAATCACAGATACGCAGTATTTT
d_call: NA; cdr3_length: 15; j_call: TRBJ2-5; v_call: TRBV11-2; clone_size: NA; cdr3_aa: CASSFLGATSETQYF; cdr3_nt: TGTGCCAGCAGCTTTCTAGGGGCGACCTCAGAGACCCAGTACTTC
d_call: TRBD1; cdr3_length: 16; j_call: TRBJ1-4; v_call: TRBV4-3; clone_size: NA; cdr3_aa: CASSQGAGTEGEKLFF; cdr3_nt: TGCGCCAGCAGCCAAGGAGCCGGGACAGAAGGCGAAAAACTGTTTTTT
d_call: NA; cdr3_length: 15; j_call: TRBJ2-3; v_call: TRBV29-1; clone_size: NA; cdr3_aa: CSVAPGGDSTDTQYF; cdr3_nt: TGCAGCGTTGCCCCCGGCGGGGACAGCACAGATACGCAGTATTTT
d_call: NA; cdr3_length: 14; j_call: TRBJ1-1; v_call: TRBV7-9; clone_size: NA; cdr3_aa: CASSQRWGENEAFF; cdr3_nt: TGTGCCAGCAGTCAACGTTGGGGGGAGAATGAAGCTTTCTTT
d_call: NA; cdr3_length: 14; j_call: TRBJ1-1; v_call: TRBV29-1; clone_size: NA; cdr3_aa: CSVDTRPMNTEAFF; cdr3_nt: TGCAGCGTTGATACCAGGCCAATGAACACTGAAGCTTTCTTT